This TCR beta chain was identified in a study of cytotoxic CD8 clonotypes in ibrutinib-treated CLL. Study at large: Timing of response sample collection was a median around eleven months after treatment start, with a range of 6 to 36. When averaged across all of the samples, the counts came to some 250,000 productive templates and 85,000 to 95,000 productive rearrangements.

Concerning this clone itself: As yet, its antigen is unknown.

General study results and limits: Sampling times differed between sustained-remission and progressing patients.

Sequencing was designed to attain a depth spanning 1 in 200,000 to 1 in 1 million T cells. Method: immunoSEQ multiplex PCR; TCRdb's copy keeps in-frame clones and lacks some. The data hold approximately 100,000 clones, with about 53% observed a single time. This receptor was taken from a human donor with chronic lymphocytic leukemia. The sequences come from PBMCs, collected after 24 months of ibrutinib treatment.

DNA for the CDR3: TGTGCCAGCGACCTAGCGGCAGATACGCAGTATTTT. This encodes CASDLAADTQYF. This chain joins TRBV6-1 and TRBJ2-3, with 7 bases aligning to TRBD2. This CDR3 contains 12 residues. CDR1 MNHNS and CDR2 SASEGT come from the germline V gene. Unmatched junction bases numbered 3, after V lost 8 bases and J lost 4 bases.